These 13 T cell receptor beta chains share one sample of origin, sequenced in a study of beta chain features in type 1 diabetes. Broader study findings: Across all four CD4+ subsets, people with type 1 diabetes showed modestly shorter TCRB CDR3s.

No antigens are known for them. The sequenced template was cDNA made from the entire isolated RNA. Clones were sequenced by immunoSEQ multiplex PCR, and TCRdb holds only the in-frame ones, with some missing. The table records around 600,000 clones, under 15% of them present only once. Sequenced sample: naive CD4+ T cells from blood. These receptors all come from a man aged 25-45 years with type 1 diabetes.

The rearrangement uses TRBV7-2 and TRBJ2-3; the match to TRBD2 covers 12 bases. This CDR3 contains 15 residues. J lost 6 bases, V lost 6 bases, and 7 bases had no gene match. Germline lookup yields CDR1 SGHTA and CDR2 FQGNSA. The CDR3 DNA follows: TGTGCCAGCAGACGGACTAGCGGGGTCGGGGATACGCAGTATTTT. Translated, it gives CASRRTSGVGDTQYF.

V and J are TRBV30 and TRBJ2-1; no definite D call. Germline CDR1 reads GTSNPN; CDR2 reads SVGIG (reference sequence). The CDR3 is 17 residues long. The ends were cut back, 2 bases at V and 8 bases at J, with 25 bases in the middle. The CDR3 loop is CAWSPPHPGWVQDEQFF. CDR3 nucleotides: TGTGCCTGGAGTCCTCCTCATCCCGGTTGGGTTCAGGATGAGCAGTTCTTC.

This clone was detected only a few times. This rearrangement joins TRBV7-2 to TRBJ2-7, with 7 positions matching TRBD1. This CDR3 region has 16 residues. Germline CDR1 and CDR2: SGHTA and FQGNSA. V lost 1 base and J lost 2; bases outside the gene matches: 8. CDR3 sequence (DNA): TGTGCCAGCAGCTTAGTAGGGGGACAGAAGCCCTACGAGCAGTACTTC. Translating it yields CASSLVGGQKPYEQYF.

This rearrangement joins TRBV6-5 to TRBJ2-2; D is unresolved. Trimming cost V 6 bases and J 3 bases, with 8 bases left between them. Germline CDR1 reads MNHEY; CDR2 reads SVGAGI. The CDR3 is made up of 13 amino acids. The CDR3 bases are TGTGCCAGCAGAGGAGCCTACACCGGGGAGCTGTTTTTT. Translating it yields CASRGAYTGELFF.

This clone was seen more than once but under ten times. The chain is built from TRBV7-2 and TRBJ2-1; 13 positions match TRBD2. Germline loops: CDR1 SGHTA, CDR2 FQGNSA. J was trimmed by 16 bases and V by 7 bases; bases with no gene match: 7. This CDR3 contains 12 residues. CDR3 sequence: CASTSGTSGAFF. Written as DNA, the CDR3 is TGTGCCAGCACCTCGGGGACTAGCGGGGCCTTCTTC.

The chain uses TRBV7-2 and TRBJ2-7, with D tentatively TRBD1 (6 bases). CDR3 length: 14 residues. Between the trimmed V and J ends, which lost 1 base and 4 bases, there was a span of 11 bases. Germline CDR1 reads SGHTA; CDR2 reads FQGNSA. As DNA, the CDR3 is TGTGCCAGCAGCTTAGACAGGGCCCTTTACGAGCAGTACTTC. Protein product: CASSLDRALYEQYF.

Only a few counts were recorded for this clone. The V gene is TRBV30, the J gene TRBJ1-6; D not certain. V gave up 7 bases and J gave up 2 bases, with 18 bases separating them. The CDR3 sequence is 16 residues long. Germline V lookup: CDR1 GTSNPN, CDR2 SVGIG (reference sequence). CDR3: CASGVGGETYNSPLHF. DNA for the CDR3: TGTGCCTCCGGGGTTGGCGGCGAGACCTATAATTCACCCCTCCACTTT.

Comment on this clone: The junction does not match germline at one end; this may be a read error. The rearrangement uses TRBV4-3 and TRBJ2-5; 7 bases line up with TRBD2. Germline V gene lookup returns CDR1 LGHNA and CDR2 YSLEER. CDR3 length: 15 amino acids. The CDR3 loop reads CASRQGPAGQETQYF. The CDR3 bases are TGCGCCAGCAGACAAGGTCCAGCGGGACAAGAGACCCAGTACTTC.

This clone was found a few times. This rearrangement joins TRBV5-4 to TRBJ2-5; 11 bases are a match to TRBD2. J gave up 7 bases and V 4 bases, and 9 bases lay outside the gene matches. Germline lookup yields CDR1 SGHNT and CDR2 YYREEE (reference sequence). This CDR3 has 15 amino acids. The CDR3 reads CASSPPGTSGVTQYF. The CDR3 DNA reads as TGTGCCAGCAGCCCACCCGGGACTAGCGGAGTGACCCAGTACTTC.

The chain joins TRBV6-6 to TRBJ1-5; tentatively, D is TRBD1 (6 bases). In germline, CDR1 is MNHNY, CDR2 SVGAGI (reference sequence). V lost 4 bases to trimming and J lost 7 bases, with 11 bases between them. The CDR3 sequence is 13 residues long. CDR3 in DNA: TGTGCCAGCAGTTCTGAGGGGGGGCAGCCCCAGCATTTT. It translates to CASSSEGGQPQHF.

This rearrangement joins TRBV7-2 to TRBJ1-6; 7 bases align to TRBD1. The CDR3 has 13 residues. V gave up 5 bases and J gave up 13 bases; unmatched junction bases: 8. Germline V gene sequence: CDR1 SGHTA, CDR2 FQGNSA. The CDR3 sequence: CASSITGVPPLHF. The CDR3 nucleotides read TGTGCCAGCAGCATTACAGGGGTACCTCCCCTCCACTTT. The full variable domain, its missing parts supplied by reference TRBV7-2 and TRBJ1-6, is GAGVSQSPSNKVTEKGKDVELRCDPISGHTALYWYRQSLGQGLEFLIYFQGNSAPDKSGLPSDRFSAERTGGSVSTLTIQRTQQEDSAVYLCASSITGVPPLHFGNGTRLTVT.

This clone was counted between two and nine times. This chain uses TRBV10-3 with TRBJ2-1; the match to TRBD2 covers 10 bases. Germline CDR1 and CDR2: ENHRY and SYGVKD. The CDR3 has 16 residues. V trimming: 4 bases; J trimming: 2 bases; junction bases outside the gene matches: 5. The CDR3 loop reads CAISGAGTSAYNEQFF. CDR3 bases: TGTGCCATCAGTGGAGCCGGGACTAGCGCCTACAATGAGCAGTTCTTC.

The gene calls are TRBV7-2 and TRBJ1-1; D not resolved. In germline, CDR1 is SGHTA, CDR2 FQGNSA. This CDR3 comprises 15 residues. V lost 1 base, J lost 5 bases, and 14 bases lay in between. CDR3 sequence: CASSLGDGRRTEAFF. The CDR3 nucleotides are TGTGCCAGCAGCTTAGGAGATGGGAGACGGACTGAAGCTTTCTTT.